This TCR beta chain derives from a study of response to subunit inactivated influenza vaccine. Findings of the study overall: Each seasonal flu vaccination may recruit only limited new T cells, authors suggested.

Regarding this clonotype: What it binds is not known.

V lost 6 bases and J 7 bases, leaving 22 bases between the germline ends. The CDR3 sequence is 16 residues long. Germline V gene sequence: CDR1 SGHTS, CDR2 YDEGEE. TCRdb analysed the RT-PCR reads with MiXCR anew, one entry per CDR3 protein. Here the sample spans about 310,000 distinct CDR3 sequences, about a fifth being singletons. This TCR derives from a man aged 50 to 69 who received an inactivated influenza vaccine. The chain employs TRBV5-8 and TRBJ2-2, with D perhaps assigned TRBD1 or TRBD2 (5 bases each). This specimen consisted of PBMCs from blood, obtained roughly 20 months after vaccination. In DNA form, the CDR3 reads TGTGCCAGCATCCTCCCGGGACGGAACCGGGGCGGGGAGCTGTTTTTT. Its protein product is CASILPGRNRGGELFF.